This paragraph reports one T cell receptor (beta chain). With V trimmed by 0 bases and J by 2 bases, 4 bases remained unmatched. In germline, CDR1 is LGHNA, CDR2 YNFKEQ. The CDR3 contains 16 residues. The sample belongs to a study of blood T cell repertoires in COVID-19. Looking at the study overall: COVID-19 samples, acute and convalescent, were from the United States, Italy and Spain.

Participants were aged about 18 to 89 years, lived in 25 or so US areas, and enrolled virtually. Cohorts were based on clinical histories the participants reported. Method: immunoSEQ multiplex PCR; TCRdb's copy keeps in-frame clones and lacks some. The data contain hundreds of thousands of clones, about 89% of them seen just once; the ten biggest clones take up 8% to 10%. The chain carries TRBV4-2 and TRBJ2-1, with 7 bases identical to TRBD1. The receptor was derived from a middle-aged woman who had recovered from COVID-19. Sequencing was done on a sample of PBMCs or T cells enriched from blood (not recorded which). This chain's CDR3 is CASSQDTGQTYNEQFF. Written as DNA, the CDR3 is TGTGCCAGCAGCCAAGATACGGGACAGACCTACAATGAGCAGTTCTTC.